The 18 T cell receptor beta chains below all came from one sample that was sequenced in a study of ipilimumab plus nivolumab after autologous stem cell transplantation. Profiling relied on immunoSEQ multiplex PCR, and the TCRdb table lists in-frame clones only, not all of them. The sample has some 45,000 clones, approximately 91% seen once. The specimen was PBMCs, collected in a trial of ipilimumab plus nivolumab as post-transplant consolidation. The receptors here all came from a male donor with multiple myeloma.

The CDR3 sequence is CASSLSTGELFF. CDR3 sequence (DNA): TGTGCCAGTAGTCTGAGCACCGGGGAGCTGTTTTTT. The chain is built from TRBV19 and TRBJ2-2; D gene uncertain. Germline V lookup: CDR1 LNHDA, CDR2 SQIVND (reference sequence). Trimming took off 5 bases at V and 4 bases at J, with 5 bases between the two ends. This CDR3 contains 12 residues.

This chain links TRBV7-8 with TRBJ1-5; TRBD1 might be the D (6 bases). This CDR3 is built from 15 residues. CDR1 SGHVS and CDR2 FQNEAQ come from the germline V gene. V was shortened by 5 bases and J by 0 bases, with 11 bases between the two germline ends. The CDR3 DNA sequence: TGTGCCAGCAGCCCGGACAGAGTTAGCAATCAGCCCCAGCATTTT. Amino acids: CASSPDRVSNQPQHF.

V and J are TRBV7-9 and TRBJ2-7; 9 nucleotides line up with TRBD2. The germline CDR1 and CDR2 sequences are SEHNR and FQNEAQ (reference sequence). The CDR3 is 13 amino acids. Trimming cost V 6 bases and J 2 bases; bases outside gene matches: 2. The CDR3 sequence: CASSGGRAYEQYF. The CDR3 bases are TGTGCCAGCAGTGGCGGGAGGGCCTACGAGCAGTACTTC.

The CDR3 DNA reads TGTGCCAGCAGCCCGGACAGGCGAGGGTACACCTTC. It translates to CASSPDRRGYTF. This chain uses TRBV5-4 with TRBJ1-2; 7 nucleotides match TRBD1. Per the germline V gene, CDR1 is SGHNT and CDR2 is YYREEE (reference sequence). Unmatched junction bases numbered 8, after V lost 4 bases and J lost 11 bases. This CDR3 spans 12 amino acids. Full variable domain (rest looked up from reference TRBV5-4 and TRBJ1-2): ETGVTQSPTHLIKTRGQQVTLRCSSQSGHNTVSWYQQALGQGPQFIFQYYREEENGRGNFPPRFSGLQFPNYSSELNVNALELDDSALYLCASSPDRRGYTFGSGTRLTVV.

A single count supports this clone. The chain carries TRBV19 and TRBJ1-6; 9 bases agree with TRBD1. The J segment lost 6 bases and the V segment lost 9 bases, leaving 12 bases of the junction unmatched. There are 16 residues in the CDR3. The germline V gene has CDR1 LNHDA and CDR2 SQIVND (reference sequence). The CDR3 spells CASTSGTGGFNSPLHF. CDR3 DNA sequence: TGTGCCAGCACCTCCGGAACAGGGGGCTTTAATTCACCCCTCCACTTT.

This clone was seen a few times. V gene TRBV30 combines with J gene TRBJ1-5, with D perhaps TRBD1 (5 bases). Germline lookup yields CDR1 GTSNPN and CDR2 SVGIG (reference sequence). Trimming cost V 2 bases and J 4 bases, with 9 bases left between them. The CDR3 length is 13 residues. CDR3 sequence reads: CAWSLGGNQPQHF. In nucleotides, the CDR3 is TGTGCCTGGAGTCTCGGGGGAAATCAGCCCCAGCATTTT.

The chain employs TRBV19 and TRBJ2-3; 10 bases are a match to TRBD2. The CDR3 consists of 18 residues. The V gene's germline CDR1 is LNHDA and CDR2 SQIVND (reference sequence). The trim removed 3 bases at V and 3 bases at J, leaving 12 bases unmatched. For the CDR3, the DNA is TGTGCCAGTAGTATCTCGAGCGGGGGGGCTTTTCGTACAGATACGCAGTATTTT. Protein sequence: CASSISSGGAFRTDTQYF.

This sequence joins TRBV15 and TRBJ2-7; 12 positions match TRBD1. The CDR3 covers 16 residues. Germline values: CDR1 LNHNV, CDR2 YYDKDF (reference sequence). With V trimmed by 5 bases and J by 4 bases, 9 bases remained unmatched. The CDR3: CATSSRPGQGAYEQYF. The CDR3 DNA reads as TGTGCCACCAGCTCCCGCCCGGGACAGGGGGCGTACGAGCAGTACTTC.

The chain joins TRBV6-1 to TRBJ2-7; 7 bases agree with TRBD1. Germline CDR1 and CDR2: MNHNS and SASEGT. V dropped 6 bases and J dropped 3; count of bases not matched to a gene: 5. This CDR3 has 13 residues. In DNA, the CDR3 is TGTGCCAGCAGACACGGGACAGTCTACGAGCAGTACTTC. Amino acids: CASRHGTVYEQYF.

This chain links TRBV7-9 with TRBJ1-3; TRBD1 might be the D (5 bases). From germline, CDR1 is SEHNR and CDR2 FQNEAQ (reference sequence). Trimming cost V 1 base and J 4 bases, with 11 bases left between them. This CDR3 has 15 amino acids. CDR3 in amino acids: CASSLVGDAGNTIYF. Here the CDR3 DNA reads TGTGCCAGCAGCTTAGTTGGGGACGCAGGAAACACCATATATTTT. Drawing the rest from reference TRBV7-9 and TRBJ1-3, the complete variable domain is DTGVSQNPRHKITKRGQNVTFRCDPISEHNRLYWYRQTLGQGPEFLTYFQNEAQLEKSRLLSDRFSAERPKGSFSTLEIQRTEQGDSAMYLCASSLVGDAGNTIYFGEGSWLTVV.

Only a few counts were recorded for this clone. The rearrangement joins TRBV2 to TRBJ2-7, with a possible D match to TRBD2 (6 bases). CDR3 length equals 13 residues. V lost 7 bases and J lost 6, with 16 bases in between. Germline V lookup: CDR1 SNHLY, CDR2 FYNNEI. The CDR3 DNA reads as TGTGCCAGCAACGAGGGGCTCGGGGGCGAGCAGTACTTC. Its protein product is CASNEGLGGEQYF.

This sequence joins TRBV7-2 and TRBJ2-5; D unclear. The CDR3 has 14 amino acids. Germline values: CDR1 SGHTA, CDR2 FQGNSA. V was shortened by 0 bases and J by 1 base, with 6 bases between the two germline ends. CDR3 coding DNA: TGTGCCAGCAGCTTAGCGGGCAGCCAAGAGACCCAGTACTTC. This gives the protein CASSLAGSQETQYF.

The chain combines TRBV21-1 with TRBJ2-2; TRBD1 reflects the table's D call only, with no check against the DNA. TRBV21-1 is annotated as a pseudogene. The CDR3 sequence is 17 residues long. CDR3 protein: CASSKALGQSNTGELFF. The CDR3 DNA reads as TGTGCCAGCAGCAAAGCGCTCGGACAGTCGAACACCGGGGAGCTGTTTTTT.

The sample holds a few counts of this clone. CDR3 loop: CASFGTGDLEAFF. CDR3 nucleotides: TGTGCCAGTTTTGGAACGGGAGACCTTGAAGCTTTCTTT. The chain couples TRBV19 to TRBJ1-1; no reliable D call. The ends were cut back, 8 bases at V and 7 bases at J, with 17 bases in the middle. The CDR3 totals 13 residues. From germline, CDR1 is LNHDA and CDR2 SQIVND (reference sequence).

V is TRBV19 and J is TRBJ1-4, with D maybe TRBD1 (6 bases). CDR3 length equals 13 residues. Germline V gene sequence: CDR1 LNHDA, CDR2 SQIVND (reference sequence). V was cut by 7 bases and J by 5 bases, with 11 bases left in between. CDR3 in DNA: TGTGCCAGTACCCTGGACAGCAATGAAAAACTGTTTTTT. Encoded protein: CASTLDSNEKLFF.

V gene TRBV7-3 combines with J gene TRBJ2-3; the match to TRBD1 covers 7 bases. V shed 2 bases and J 6 bases; nucleotides not matched to a gene: 5. CDR1 and CDR2 from the germline V gene are SGHTA and FQGTGA. The CDR3 is 14 residues long. CDR3 in amino acids: CASSLVGGGDTQYF. CDR3 in DNA: TGTGCCAGCAGCTTAGTAGGGGGCGGGGATACGCAGTATTTT. Drawing the rest from reference TRBV7-3 and TRBJ2-3, the complete variable domain is GAGVSQTPSNKVTEKGKYVELRCDPISGHTALYWYRQSLGQGPEFLIYFQGTGAADDSGLPNDRFFAVRPEGSVSTLKIQRTERGDSAVYLCASSLVGGGDTQYFGPGTRLTVL.

The chain uses TRBV7-3 and TRBJ2-1; 9 positions match TRBD2. V gave up 3 bases and J gave up 7 bases; unmatched junction bases: 7. Germline values: CDR1 SGHTA, CDR2 FQGTGA. The CDR3 runs 15 residues. This chain's CDR3 is CASSFSGGRGNEQFF. CDR3 in DNA: TGTGCCAGCAGCTTTTCCGGCGGGAGGGGGAATGAGCAGTTCTTC.

V and J are TRBV4-2 and TRBJ2-7, with a possible D match to TRBD2 (7 bases). Trimming shortened V by 0 bases and J by 2 bases, and 14 bases separated the two germline ends. The CDR3 is 16 amino acids. Germline V gene sequence: CDR1 LGHNA, CDR2 YNFKEQ. As DNA, the CDR3 is TGTGCCAGCAGCCAAGATGGGGGCGGGAGCCCCTACGAGCAGTACTTC. Amino acid sequence: CASSQDGGGSPYEQYF.